The rows below give T cell receptor beta chains drawn from one sample of a study of human T cells and chemical hapten exposure. MiXCR, applied by TCRdb to the RACE reads, yields one record per CDR3 protein. The sample lists about 85,000 distinct CDR3 sequences, 7.5% to 9.5% seen once, with 2.5% to 3% in the top ten. This specimen was whole blood, taken in connection with sensitization to the hapten diphenylcyclopropenone (DPC). The receptor set was obtained from a man aged 40-49 years with alopecia areata. Some clones in this sample may be carry-over from other donors' samples. CDR3s include the opening cysteine and the closing phenylalanine or tryptophan. The order of the fields is D gene, CDR3 length, clone size, J gene, V gene, CDR3 DNA, CDR3 protein. D genes are given only for firm matches. Some rows have no size entry. The others give once, few or many, or a class for an expanded clone.

>TRBD2|15|many|TRBJ2-5|TRBV2
TGTGCCAGCAGTGAGACTAGCGGGAGAGGAGAGACCCAGTACTTC
CASSETSGRGETQYF
>NA|15|few|TRBJ1-2|TRBV12-3/TRBV12-4
TGTGCCAGCATCCCTCTTGCGGGGGAGGTTAATGGCTACACCTTC
CASIPLAGEVNGYTF
>NA|13|many|TRBJ1-1|TRBV5-4
TGTGCCAGCACCGCGTTGGAGGGCACTGAAGCTTTCTTT
CASTALEGTEAFF
>NA|11|NA|TRBJ1-1|TRBV7-2
TGTGCCAGCAGCTTATTAAGAGAAGCTTTCTTT
CASSLLREAFF
>TRBD1|14|many|TRBJ1-2|TRBV29-1
TGCAGCGTTGAACCGGGACAGGGGGCGCGGGGCTACACCTTC
CSVEPGQGARGYTF
>NA|15|NA|TRBJ1-6|TRBV2
TGTACCAGCAAAGGACAACTAGGGAACAATTCACCCCTCCACTTT
CTSKGQLGNNSPLHF
>TRBD1|16|few|TRBJ2-7|TRBV28
TGTGCCAGCAGTTCTATCCGGGACAGGGACTCCTACGAGCAGTACTTC
CASSSIRDRDSYEQYF
>NA|14|many|TRBJ1-6|TRBV7-3
TGTGCCAGCAGCTTAAGGGACCTTAATTCACCCCTCCACTTT
CASSLRDLNSPLHF
>NA|12|NA|TRBJ2-1|TRBV25-1
TGTGCCAGCAGTGAATCGACCCATGAGCAGTTCTTC
CASSESTHEQFF
>NA|12|NA|TRBJ1-1|TRBV28
TGTGCCAGCTTAGAGGGGGGCGGGAATGCTTTCTTT
CASLEGGGNAFF
>TRBD1|12|many|TRBJ1-2|TRBV29-1
TGCAGCGTCGACAGGGGAGACTATGGCTACACCTTC
CSVDRGDYGYTF
>TRBD1|16|many|TRBJ1-5|TRBV20-1
TGCAGTGCTAGAGAAGGACAGGGGGCGGGAAAACAGCCCCAGCATTTT
CSAREGQGAGKQPQHF
>NA|14|many|TRBJ1-5|TRBV2
TGTGCCAGCAGACCCGACACCTCCAATCAGCCCCAGCATTTT
CASRPDTSNQPQHF
>NA|13|many|TRBJ1-6|TRBV4-2
TGTGCCAGCAGCCCACACAGTAATTCACCCCTCCACTTT
CASSPHSNSPLHF